Given below is one T cell receptor (beta chain) in context. Its antigen is not known. Unrecorded immune exposures were likely, despite nominal health at sampling. Germline V gene lookup returns CDR1 SGDLS and CDR2 YYNGEE. The trim removed 0 bases at V and 1 base at J, leaving 12 bases unmatched. The CDR3 is made up of 19 amino acids. The sample belongs to a study of cytomegalovirus exposure and HLA in healthy donors. The study, taken as a whole, reports: Later on, an analysis tied 18,000 or so TCR beta sequences to HLA alleles at 0.05 false discovery rate.

Amplification used 60 Vbeta primers and 13 Jbeta primers. The data were produced by immunoSEQ multiplex PCR, yet TCRdb's version contains in-frame clones alone and is incomplete. Here the sample spans roughly 140,000 clones, 75% to 80% being singletons. The chain recombines TRBV9 with TRBJ2-4; 8 bases align to TRBD2. The specimen sequenced was PBMCs. This TCR derives from a male donor in good health and CMV-seronegative. CDR3 loop: CASSVDAGAGGPAKNIQYF. The CDR3 coding sequence is TGTGCCAGCAGCGTAGACGCGGGGGCGGGGGGTCCCGCCAAAAACATTCAGTACTTC. The complete variable domain, with remaining parts taken from reference TRBV9 and TRBJ2-4, reads DSGVTQTPKHLITATGQRVTLRCSPRSGDLSVYWYQQSLDQGLQFLIQYYNGEERAKGNILERFSAQQFPDLHSELNLSSLELGDSALYFCASSVDAGAGGPAKNIQYFGAGTRLSVL.